What follows is one T cell receptor beta chain and its context. Per the original methods: Cell counts per sample came from amplifying reference gene primers. Repertoires were generated with immunoSEQ multiplex PCR, while TCRdb's copy carries only in-frame clones and drops some. The V and J calls and clone size come from that table; D and trimming were worked out from the DNA. The profile shows approximately 88,000 clones, approximately 90% of them singletons. The source of the sample is a study of blood T cell repertoires in COVID-19. In the study overall: Acute and convalescent COVID-19 samples came from the United States, Italy and Spain.

The CDR3 runs to 18 residues. Germline V gives CDR1 SGHTA, CDR2 FQGTGA. V shed 0 bases and J 4 bases; nucleotides not matched to a gene: 11. The rearrangement joins TRBV7-3 to TRBJ2-1; 8 bases map to TRBD2. This receptor was taken from a woman aged 50 to 65 in a cohort sampled during active COVID-19. Source material: peripheral blood. The CDR3 DNA sequence: TGTGCCAGCAGCTTAACGGGCGGGGGGAATCCCGTTTACAATGAGCAGTTCTTC. Encoded protein: CASSLTGGGNPVYNEQFF.